Sequencing of this T cell receptor (beta chain) was carried out in a study of T cell responses to AZD1222 COVID-19 vaccine. Study outcomes and limitations: CD4 TCRs covered the whole spike, strongest at regions 160-218 and 743-854. Repertoires were obtained solely post-peak T cell response.

The assay was immunoSEQ multiplex PCR, and TCRdb's table has in-frame clones only and misses some. The table records about 78,000 clones, around nine tenths of them present only once. The germline V gene encodes CDR1 SGHVS and CDR2 FQNEAQ. The CDR3 is 17 residues long. Trimming cost V 1 base and J 4 bases, with 20 bases left between them. This clone was picked up many times. What it binds is not known. Material: peripheral blood, obtained 28 days after the second AZD1222 dose. The V call is TRBV7-8, the J call TRBJ2-7; perhaps TRBD2 as D (5 bases). This TCR was recovered from an adult who received the AZD1222 COVID-19 vaccine. Here the CDR3 reads CASSLGAGRYIDYEQYF. CDR3 nucleotide sequence: TGTGCCAGCAGCTTAGGGGCGGGCAGGTATATCGATTACGAGCAGTACTTC.